The clone carrying this T cell receptor beta chain turned up a few times. The antigen is not known. The sample belongs to a study of CD8+ T cells in alopecia areata. Study-wide findings and caveats: Normal skin's resident alphabeta T cells are also sequenced in scalp samples.

The V gene lost 1 base and the J gene lost 2 bases, with 15 bases spanning the gap. CDR1 and CDR2 from the germline V gene are SGHNT and YYREEE (reference sequence). The CDR3 has 16 amino acids. Once RNA had been extracted, it was reverse transcribed into cDNA to act as the sequencing template. Assay: immunoSEQ multiplex PCR; the TCRdb copy retains only in-frame clones and omits some. The table lists 150,000 or so clones, roughly 53% of them singletons. The sequence was obtained from a human donor with alopecia areata. The chain uses TRBV5-4 and TRBJ2-5; weak D call: TRBD1 (5 bases). Sequencing was performed on CD4+ T cells sorted from blood, taken at week 0. CDR3 loop: CASSLPQGLPQETQYF. In nucleotides, the CDR3 is TGTGCCAGCAGCTTGCCCCAGGGCCTTCCGCAAGAGACCCAGTACTTC.